Shown below are 15 T cell receptor beta chains from a single sample sequenced in a study of cytomegalovirus exposure and HLA in healthy donors. It was with 60 Vbeta and 13 Jbeta primers that the PCR ran. The table came from immunoSEQ multiplex PCR; TCRdb's copy has only in-frame clones and leaves some out. The sample holds some 200,000 clones, 70% seen once. The source material was PBMCs. The receptors originated from a man between 40 and 49 years old in good health and CMV-seropositive.

The genes are TRBV29-1 and TRBJ2-5, with a possible D match to TRBD1 (5 bases). The J call may be mistaken, given a closer DNA end match to TRBJ2-7. Germline V gene lookup returns CDR1 SQVTM and CDR2 ANQGSEA. The CDR3 loop spans 13 amino acids. CDR3 loop: CSVEKGQTYEQYF. CDR3 sequence (DNA): TGCAGCGTTGAGAAGGGGCAAACCTACGAGCAGTACTTC.

V is TRBV7-2 and J is TRBJ2-3, with 9 bases fitting TRBD1. With V trimmed by 4 bases and J by 4 bases, 3 bases remained unmatched. The CDR3 is 14 amino acids. Germline V gene data show CDR1 as SGHTA and CDR2 as FQGNSA. In nucleotides, the CDR3 is TGTGCCAGCAGCTCGGACAGGGGTGCAGATACGCAGTATTTT. Protein product: CASSSDRGADTQYF.

The chain employs TRBV5-6 and TRBJ2-3; 7 nucleotides match TRBD2. Germline loops: CDR1 SGHDT, CDR2 YYEEEE. Trimming at V came to 7 bases and at J to 1 base, leaving 0 bases not matched to a gene. This CDR3 contains 12 residues. CDR3 coding DNA: TGTGCCAGCGCGGGGGGCACAGATACGCAGTATTTT. It specifies CASAGGTDTQYF. Looking up the rest from reference TRBV5-6 and TRBJ2-3 gives the full variable domain: DAGVTQSPTHLIKTRGQQVTLRCSPKSGHDTVSWYQQALGQGPQFIFQYYEEEERQRGNFPDRFSGHQFPNYSSELNVNALLLGDSALYLCASAGGTDTQYFGPGTRLTVL.

This clone occurred a few times. This chain links TRBV7-8 with TRBJ2-7; 12 positions match TRBD1. The CDR3 extends over 18 amino acids. CDR1 and CDR2 from the germline V gene are SGHVS and FQNEAQ. J lost 5 bases, V lost 1 base, and 12 bases had no gene match. Here the CDR3 DNA reads TGTGCCAGCAGCTTAGTAATTCTCCCGGGACAGGGGGCCCACGAGCAGTACTTC. This codes for CASSLVILPGQGAHEQYF.

The gene calls are TRBV7-9 and TRBJ2-1, with D possibly matching TRBD1 (5 bases). The length of the CDR3 is 15 residues. V lost 5 bases and J 4 bases, leaving 15 bases between the germline ends. Germline V gene sequence: CDR1 SEHNR, CDR2 FQNEAQ (reference sequence). The CDR3 here is CASSAGPYKYNEQFF. CDR3 bases: TGTGCCAGCAGCGCAGGGCCGTACAAGTACAATGAGCAGTTCTTC.

This clone was seen a handful of times. CDR3 in amino acids: CASKPDKSYEQYF. The CDR3 bases are TGTGCCAGCAAACCCGACAAGTCCTACGAGCAGTACTTC. J is TRBJ2-7 and V is TRBV6-5; D is ambiguous. The germline V gene has CDR1 MNHEY and CDR2 SVGAGI. The CDR3 has 13 residues. V was shortened by 7 bases and J by 1 base, with 11 bases between the two germline ends.

This chain connects TRBV10-2 to TRBJ2-7; 7 bases agree with TRBD1. This CDR3 region has 12 residues. Looked up from germline, CDR1 is WSHSY and CDR2 is SAAADI. The V and J ends lost 8 bases and 3 bases, in that order; junction bases with no gene match: 4. The CDR3: CASRDSYYEQYF. DNA for the CDR3: TGCGCCAGCCGGGACAGCTACTACGAGCAGTACTTC.

The V and J genes are TRBV6-5 and TRBJ2-3, with 7 bases aligning to TRBD1. CDR1 is MNHEY and CDR2 is SVGAGI in the germline V gene. This CDR3 has 13 amino acids. J was trimmed by 3 bases and V by 6 bases; bases with no gene match: 3. The CDR3 DNA reads TGTGCCAGCAGGAGGGGGCGGACAGATACGCAGTATTTT. Amino acids: CASRRGRTDTQYF.

The chain combines TRBV14 with TRBJ2-1; D is ambiguous. V was shortened by 0 bases and J by 10 bases, with 13 bases between the two germline ends. This CDR3 contains 14 residues. The germline gives CDR1 SGHDN, CDR2 FVKESK. The CDR3 reads CASSQEIAIEEQFF. DNA of the CDR3: TGTGCCAGCAGCCAAGAAATCGCGATAGAAGAGCAGTTCTTC.

This clone was counted once. The CDR3 ends on some other residue instead of the conserved phenylalanine or tryptophan, so this is likely a read error. The chain carries TRBV5-6 and TRBJ1-3, with 7 bases fitting TRBD1. Germline loops: CDR1 SGHDT, CDR2 YYEEEE. This CDR3 spans 16 amino acids. V lost 3 bases and J lost 4; bases outside the gene matches: 10. The chain's CDR3 is CASSSRSTGPGNTIYL. The CDR3 nucleotides are TGTGCCAGCAGCTCGAGATCGACAGGGCCGGGAAACACCATATATCTT.

The V gene is TRBV5-1, the J gene TRBJ2-7, with D tentatively TRBD2 (6 bases). The CDR3 has 15 amino acids. The V end lost 5 bases, the J end lost 1 base, and 16 bases lay between the germline ends. Germline V gene lookup returns CDR1 SGHRS and CDR2 YFSETQ. CDR3 amino acids: CASSLGGAGSYEQYF. The CDR3, as DNA: TGCGCCAGCAGTCTTGGAGGGGCAGGGTCCTACGAGCAGTACTTC.

The V and J genes are TRBV27 and TRBJ2-1; 16 bases are shared with TRBD2. The CDR3 loop spans 17 amino acids. V shed 7 bases and J 5 bases; nucleotides not matched to a gene: 8. Germline V gene lookup returns CDR1 MNHEY and CDR2 SMNVEV (reference sequence). The CDR3 nucleotides are TGTGCCAGCACTCAGGGACTAGCGGGGGGGCCCCACAATGAGCAGTTCTTC. Translation: CASTQGLAGGPHNEQFF.

The rearrangement uses TRBV4-1 and TRBJ2-2; weak D call: TRBD2 (6 bases). Per germline, CDR1 MGHRA and CDR2 YSYEKL. Trimming took 0 bases from V and 6 from J, leaving 8 bases between them. The CDR3 totals 14 residues. This CDR3 reads CASSQDRGSGELFF. CDR3 nucleotide sequence: TGCGCCAGCAGCCAAGATCGGGGGTCCGGGGAGCTGTTTTTT.

The chain employs TRBV11-2 and TRBJ2-5; TRBD2 is a possible D gene (6 bases). CDR1 is SGHAT and CDR2 is FQNNGV in the germline V gene. Between the trimmed V and J ends, which lost 5 bases and 5 bases, there was a span of 9 bases. The CDR3 loop spans 12 amino acids. CDR3 amino acids: CASSREAETQYF. The CDR3 DNA is TGTGCCAGCAGCAGGGAGGCGGAGACCCAGTACTTC.

The rearrangement links TRBV7-8 to TRBJ2-5; the match to TRBD1 covers 8 bases. The J call is in doubt because the DNA end fits TRBJ2-7 better. Germline V gives CDR1 SGHVS, CDR2 FQNEAQ. The CDR3 covers 12 residues. DNA for the CDR3: TGTGCCAGCAGTCCCCAGGGGGCCGAGCAGTACTTC. Translating gives CASSPQGAEQYF.